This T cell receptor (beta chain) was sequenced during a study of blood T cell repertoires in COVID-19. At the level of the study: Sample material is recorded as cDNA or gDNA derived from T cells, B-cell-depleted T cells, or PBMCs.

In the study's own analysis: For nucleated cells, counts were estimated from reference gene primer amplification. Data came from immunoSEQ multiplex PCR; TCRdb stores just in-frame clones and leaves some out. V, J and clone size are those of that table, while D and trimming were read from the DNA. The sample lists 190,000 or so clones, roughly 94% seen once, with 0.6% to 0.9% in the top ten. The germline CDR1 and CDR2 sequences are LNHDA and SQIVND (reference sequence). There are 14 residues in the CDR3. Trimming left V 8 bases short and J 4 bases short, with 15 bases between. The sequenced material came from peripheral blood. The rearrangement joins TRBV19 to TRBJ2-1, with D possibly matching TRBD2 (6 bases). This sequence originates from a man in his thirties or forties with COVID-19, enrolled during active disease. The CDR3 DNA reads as TGTGCCAGTGCGACTAGTTGGGATTACAATGAGCAGTTCTTC. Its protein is CASATSWDYNEQFF.